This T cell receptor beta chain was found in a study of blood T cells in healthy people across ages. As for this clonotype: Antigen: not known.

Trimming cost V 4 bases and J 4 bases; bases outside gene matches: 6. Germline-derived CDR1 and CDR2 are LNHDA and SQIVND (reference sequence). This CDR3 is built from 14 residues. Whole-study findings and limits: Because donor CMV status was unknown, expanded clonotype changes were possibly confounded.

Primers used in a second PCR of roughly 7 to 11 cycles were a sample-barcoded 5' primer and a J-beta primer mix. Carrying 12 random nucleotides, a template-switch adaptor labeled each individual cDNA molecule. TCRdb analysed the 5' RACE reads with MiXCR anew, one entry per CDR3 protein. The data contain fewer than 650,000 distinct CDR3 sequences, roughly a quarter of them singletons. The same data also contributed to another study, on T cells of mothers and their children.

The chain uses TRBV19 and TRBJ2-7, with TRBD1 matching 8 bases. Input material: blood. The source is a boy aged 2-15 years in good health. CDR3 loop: CASSTTGGRYEQYF. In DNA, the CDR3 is TGTGCCAGTAGTACCACAGGGGGGAGATACGAGCAGTACTTC. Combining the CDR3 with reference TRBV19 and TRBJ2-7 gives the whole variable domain DGGITQSPKYLFRKEGQNVTLSCEQNLNHDAMYWYRQDPGQGLRLIYYSQIVNDFQKGDIAEGYSVSREKKESFPLTVTSAQKNPTAFYLCASSTTGGRYEQYFGPGTRLTVT.